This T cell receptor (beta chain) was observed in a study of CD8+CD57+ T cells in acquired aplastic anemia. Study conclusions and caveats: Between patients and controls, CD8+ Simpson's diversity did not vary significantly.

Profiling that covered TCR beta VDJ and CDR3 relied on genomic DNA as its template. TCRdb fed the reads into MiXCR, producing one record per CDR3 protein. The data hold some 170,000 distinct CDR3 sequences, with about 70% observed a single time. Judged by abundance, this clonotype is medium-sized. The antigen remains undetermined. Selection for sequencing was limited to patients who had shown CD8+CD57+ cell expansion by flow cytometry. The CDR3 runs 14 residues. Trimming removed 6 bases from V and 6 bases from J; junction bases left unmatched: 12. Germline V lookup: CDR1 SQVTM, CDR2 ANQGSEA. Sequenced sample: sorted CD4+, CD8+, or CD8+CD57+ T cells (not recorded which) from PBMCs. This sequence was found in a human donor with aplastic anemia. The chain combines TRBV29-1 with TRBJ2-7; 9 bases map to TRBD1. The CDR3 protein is CSVDPGQGGLEQYF. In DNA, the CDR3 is TGCAGCGTCGACCCGGGACAGGGAGGCCTCGAGCAGTACTTC.